The next 25 T cell receptor beta chains were all read from a single sample in a study of T cells in Graves' hyperthyroidism and ophthalmopathy. TCR beta CDR3 region amplification was performed from RNA transcripts. The HTBI primer set was used in a first-round RT-PCR of the TCR CDR3. TCRdb called the multiplex PCR reads again in MiXCR, with one record for every CDR3 protein. The table shows 600,000 to 850,000 distinct CDR3 sequences, with approximately 18% occurring only once. Sequencing input: blood. These receptors were collected from a woman aged 50 to 60 with Graves' hyperthyroidism that later progressed to Graves' ophthalmopathy.

V usage is TRBV24-1 and J usage is TRBJ2-7, with D hard to call. Germline assignment: CDR1 KGHDR and CDR2 SFDVKD. V gave up 0 bases and J gave up 0 bases, with 11 bases separating them. This CDR3 spans 16 amino acids. CDR3 bases: TGTGCCACCAGTGATTTGGGCGCCAGGCGCTCCTACGAGCAGTACTTC. Its protein is CATSDLGARRSYEQYF.

In its sample, this clonotype was seen a few times. The chain couples TRBV19 to TRBJ1-1, with D maybe TRBD1 (5 bases). The CDR3 has 13 amino acids. Per germline, CDR1 LNHDA and CDR2 SQIVND (reference sequence). Trimming cost V 7 bases and J 7 bases, with 16 bases left between them. The chain's CDR3 is CASIVRGGGEAFF. The DNA of the CDR3 is TGTGCCAGTATTGTAAGGGGAGGAGGTGAAGCTTTCTTT.

A few counts support this clonotype. CDR3 sequence reads: CSAYRVMGGQPQHF. As DNA, the CDR3 is TGCAGTGCTTACAGGGTTATGGGCGGTCAGCCCCAGCATTTT. J is TRBJ1-5 and V is TRBV20-1, with D maybe TRBD1 (6 bases). This CDR3 contains 14 residues. The V gene lost 5 bases and the J gene lost 6 bases, with 17 bases spanning the gap. CDR1 and CDR2 from the germline V gene are DFQATT and SNEGSKA (reference sequence).

As to this clonotype: This may be a read error, as it is one base from a much larger clone. This chain joins TRBV3-1 and TRBJ2-1, with 9 nucleotides matching TRBD2. This CDR3 region has 17 residues. Germline-derived CDR1 and CDR2 are LGHDT and YNNKEL (reference sequence). CDR3 sequence reads: CASSQHSGGSRYIEQFF. CDR3 in DNA: TGTGCCAGCAGCCAACACAGCGGGGGGAGTCGTTACATTGAGCAGTTCTTC.

This chain links TRBV18 with TRBJ1-2; D is unresolved. V lost 3 bases, J lost 8 bases, and 19 bases lay in between. This CDR3 has 15 residues. Germline V CDR1 and CDR2: KGHSH, LQKENI. The CDR3 DNA reads as TGTGCCAGCTCACCCACGGGTGCAGTGAGCGTCGGCTACACCTTC. It codes for CASSPTGAVSVGYTF.

This clonotype came up many times. V gene TRBV6-1 combines with J gene TRBJ2-2; 8 positions match TRBD2. The V gene's germline CDR1 is MNHNS and CDR2 SASEGT. This CDR3 spans 14 amino acids. V gave up 7 bases and J gave up 4 bases; unmatched junction bases: 5. CDR3 DNA: TGTGCCAGCACTACGGGGGGGTTCACCGGGGAGCTGTTTTTT. Residues: CASTTGGFTGELFF.

This clonotype was counted many times. The V and J genes are TRBV5-1 and TRBJ2-5, with 10 bases matching TRBD1. The trim removed 3 bases at V and 4 bases at J, leaving 3 bases unmatched. The CDR3 is 14 residues long. Germline CDR1 reads SGHRS; CDR2 reads YFSETQ. The CDR3 region is CASSYGQGGETQYF. The CDR3 nucleotides read TGCGCCAGCAGCTACGGACAGGGGGGAGAGACCCAGTACTTC.

V usage is TRBV5-1 and J usage is TRBJ1-5, with unresolved D. This CDR3 contains 15 residues. In germline, CDR1 is SGHRS, CDR2 YFSETQ. Trimming removed 0 bases from V and 2 bases from J, with 9 bases in between. CDR3 amino acids: CASSLGGMRNQPQHF. CDR3 DNA: TGCGCCAGCAGCTTGGGAGGGATGCGCAATCAGCCCCAGCATTTT.

This rearrangement joins TRBV28 to TRBJ1-1; tentative D call: TRBD1 (6 bases). CDR3 size: 14 residues. Trimming removed 6 bases at V and 4 bases at J, with 15 bases between. Germline CDR1 is MDHEN and CDR2 is SYDVKM. CDR3 sequence (DNA): TGTGCCAGCAGGAGCAGGGGTTTAGGCACTGAAGCTTTCTTT. Its translation: CASRSRGLGTEAFF.

The V gene is TRBV6-5, the J gene TRBJ1-2; 9 positions agree with TRBD1. This CDR3 is built from 14 residues. Germline CDR1 reads MNHEY; CDR2 reads SVGAGI. Trimming removed 6 bases from V and 3 bases from J; junction bases left unmatched: 5. Written as DNA, the CDR3 is TGTGCCAGCAGGGAAAGGACAGGGGACTATGGCTACACCTTC. It encodes CASRERTGDYGYTF.

This clonotype was counted many times. This chain uses TRBV30 with TRBJ2-2; TRBD1 might be the D (5 bases). CDR3 length equals 15 residues. The germline V gene has CDR1 GTSNPN and CDR2 SVGIG (reference sequence). V dropped 8 bases and J dropped 2 bases, with 18 bases sitting between them. The CDR3 coding sequence is TGTGCCCACTTCCCTGGGCAGGGAAACACCGGGGAGCTGTTTTTT. Translating it yields CAHFPGQGNTGELFF. Combining the CDR3 with reference TRBV30 and TRBJ2-2 gives the whole variable domain SQTIHQWPATLVQPVGSPLSLECTVEGTSNPNLYWYRQAAGRGLQLLFYSVGIGQISSEVPQNLSASRPQDRQFILSSKKLLLSDSGFYLCAHFPGQGNTGELFFGEGSRLTVL.

At least ten counts were recorded for this clonotype. The chain carries TRBV12-3 or TRBV12-4 and TRBJ1-1; D is undetermined. Trimming removed 5 bases at V and 2 bases at J, with 12 bases between. The CDR3 consists of 14 residues. The CDR3 coding sequence is TGTGCCAGCAGTCCCCGACACGGAAACACTGAAGCTTTCTTT. This codes for CASSPRHGNTEAFF.

In the case of this clonotype: A read error may explain this, as a much larger clone is one base away. The chain links TRBV3-1 to TRBJ1-6; D is possibly TRBD1 (6 bases). Germline V gene lookup returns CDR1 LGHDT and CDR2 YNNKEL (reference sequence). This CDR3 is built from 14 residues. The DNA of the CDR3 is TGTGCCGGCAGCCAAGAAGGGGGGGCAAGTCCCCTCCACTTT. The encoded protein is CAGSQEGGASPLHF.

This clonotype was picked up a small number of times. The rearrangement joins TRBV10-3 to TRBJ2-7, with D perhaps matching TRBD1 (5 bases). Trimming shortened V by 6 bases and J by 0 bases, and 9 bases separated the two germline ends. The germline gives CDR1 ENHRY, CDR2 SYGVKD. There are 13 residues in the CDR3. The CDR3 here is CAIRNRNSYEQYF. In DNA form, the CDR3 reads TGTGCCATCAGGAACAGGAACTCCTACGAGCAGTACTTC.

In this sample, this clonotype turned up many times. The chain joins TRBV20-1 to TRBJ2-3; 9 positions match TRBD2. The CDR3 covers 15 residues. Germline V gene sequence: CDR1 DFQATT, CDR2 SNEGSKA (reference sequence). V dropped 5 bases and J dropped 4; count of bases not matched to a gene: 10. The CDR3 region is CSAYAGGVRADTQYF. CDR3 coding DNA: TGCAGTGCTTACGCGGGGGGGGTGCGGGCAGATACGCAGTATTTT.

This clonotype was detected ten times or more. The chain is built from TRBV11-2 and TRBJ2-5; TRBD1 matches 9 bases. In germline, CDR1 is SGHAT, CDR2 FQNNGV. This CDR3 has 12 residues. Losses at the gene ends were 8 bases for V and 13 bases for J; bases not matched to a gene: 11. The CDR3 nucleotides read TGTGCCAGCGGTCAGCAGGCGGGACAGGGGTACTTC. Amino acids: CASGQQAGQGYF.

In this sample, this clonotype turned up many times. The chain uses TRBV18 and TRBJ2-1, with a possible D match to TRBD1 (6 bases). This CDR3 region has 17 residues. Germline V CDR1 and CDR2: KGHSH, LQKENI. Trimming took off 2 bases at V and 0 bases at J, with 14 bases between the two ends. CDR3 sequence (DNA): TGTGCCAGCTCACCATTAAGGACAGCTAGCTCCTACAATGAGCAGTTCTTC. It is translated as CASSPLRTASSYNEQFF.

The J gene is TRBJ2-5, the V gene TRBV3-1; D possibly corresponds to TRBD2 (5 bases). The CDR3 contains 15 residues. In germline, CDR1 is LGHDT, CDR2 YNNKEL (reference sequence). The germline V and J ends were trimmed by 0 bases and 5 bases, with 13 bases remaining between them. For the CDR3, the DNA is TGTGCCAGCAGCCAAGATCCCGCGGGTAGGGAGACCCAGTACTTC. Translated: CASSQDPAGRETQYF.

This clonotype was picked up many times. The gene calls are TRBV7-2 and TRBJ1-2; unclear D gene. The germline gives CDR1 SGHTA, CDR2 FQGNSA. Trimming took off 0 bases at V and 1 base at J, with 12 bases between the two ends. This CDR3 contains 16 residues. In DNA form, the CDR3 reads TGTGCCAGCAGCTTAGCTGGGGATGTTTTTAACTATGGCTACACCTTC. Amino acid sequence: CASSLAGDVFNYGYTF.

The chain uses TRBV4-1 and TRBJ1-2; tentatively, D is TRBD1 (5 bases). V shed 0 bases and J shed 11 bases, with 16 bases lying between them. CDR1 MGHRA and CDR2 YSYEKL come from the germline V gene. The CDR3 extends over 14 amino acids. The CDR3 nucleotides are TGCGCCAGCAGCCAAGATAGTGGGCAGGGAGGGTACACCTTC. This translates into CASSQDSGQGGYTF.

In its sample, this clonotype was seen many times. The V call is TRBV30, the J call TRBJ1-2, with D uncertain. Between the trimmed V and J ends, which lost 0 bases and 4 bases, there was a span of 3 bases. The CDR3 contains 11 residues. The germline gives CDR1 GTSNPN, CDR2 SVGIG (reference sequence). DNA for the CDR3: TGTGCCTGGAGTGTCAGCTATGGCTACACCTTC. Protein sequence: CAWSVSYGYTF.

The chain joins TRBV3-1 to TRBJ1-5; TRBD1 matches 8 bases. The germline V gene encodes CDR1 LGHDT and CDR2 YNNKEL (reference sequence). The junction had 3 bases not matched to a gene; V was cut back by 4 bases and J by 7 bases. There are 13 residues in the CDR3. The CDR3 is CASSPRGQQPQHF. The CDR3 DNA is TGTGCCAGCAGCCCCAGGGGGCAGCAGCCCCAGCATTTT. The complete variable domain, with remaining parts taken from reference TRBV3-1 and TRBJ1-5, reads DTAVSQTPKYLVTQMGNDKSIKCEQNLGHDTMYWYKQDSKKFLKIMFSYNNKELIINETVPNRFSPKSPDKAHLNLHINSLELGDSAVYFCASSPRGQQPQHFGDGTRLSIL.

This clonotype was recorded at least ten times. The rearrangement uses TRBV2 and TRBJ1-1, with 7 bases that match TRBD1. Losses at the gene ends were 9 bases for V and 6 bases for J; bases not matched to a gene: 7. In germline, CDR1 is SNHLY, CDR2 FYNNEI. This CDR3 region has 12 residues. The CDR3 DNA sequence: TGTGCCAGTCACAGGGGCGTCTCTGAAGCTTTCTTT. Translation gives CASHRGVSEAFF.

The chain carries TRBV9 and TRBJ1-3, with 8 bases that match TRBD1. From germline, CDR1 is SGDLS and CDR2 YYNGEE. The CDR3 runs to 19 residues. With V trimmed by 3 bases and J by 0 bases, 14 bases remained unmatched. The CDR3, as DNA: TGTGCCAGCAGCGACCTCGCCCCGGGACAGGAGAGCTCTGGAAACACCATATATTTT. It encodes CASSDLAPGQESSGNTIYF.

At least ten counts were recorded for this clonotype. The chain employs TRBV2 and TRBJ1-1; unclear D gene. The CDR3 loop spans 11 amino acids. V was trimmed by 6 bases and J by 7 bases, leaving 9 bases between them. Per the germline V gene, CDR1 is SNHLY and CDR2 is FYNNEI. The CDR3 spells CASRGSSEAFF. The CDR3 bases are TGTGCCAGCAGAGGTAGCAGTGAAGCTTTCTTT.